These 31 T cell receptor beta chains share one sample of origin, sequenced in a study of response to subunit inactivated influenza vaccine. TCRdb re-derived calls from the RT-PCR reads in MiXCR, one entry per CDR3 protein. The profile covers under 950,000 distinct CDR3 sequences, with roughly 20% appearing a single time and about 9.4% taken by the ten largest. Sequencing was performed on PBMCs from blood, taken around 5 days after vaccination. The origin of the receptors is a man in his fifties or sixties who received an inactivated influenza vaccine.

The table lists this clonotype with a few counts. The chain is built from TRBV20-1 and TRBJ2-7; D may be TRBD2 (5 bases). The V and J ends lost 6 bases and 0 bases respectively, with 15 bases between them. The CDR3 length is 14 residues. In germline, CDR1 is DFQATT, CDR2 SNEGSKA (reference sequence). CDR3 nucleotides: TGCAGTGCCCCCGAGGGCACGAGCTCCTACGAGCAGTACTTC. It codes for CSAPEGTSSYEQYF.

CDR3 loop: CSAYLFSGNEQFF. Written as DNA, the CDR3 is TGCAGTGCGTACCTTTTCTCGGGGAATGAGCAGTTCTTC. This chain uses TRBV20-1 with TRBJ2-1; possibly TRBD2 for D (5 bases). The V gene lost 6 bases and the J gene lost 7 bases, with 16 bases spanning the gap. Per the germline V gene, CDR1 is DFQATT and CDR2 is SNEGSKA (reference sequence). CDR3 size: 13 residues.

The CDR3 sequence: CASSQDPGRQETQYF. The CDR3 DNA reads as TGTGCCAGCAGCCAAGATCCGGGCAGGCAAGAGACCCAGTACTTC. This chain links TRBV3-1 with TRBJ2-5; D unclear. Trimming removed 0 bases from V and 2 bases from J, with 10 bases in between. Germline-derived CDR1 and CDR2 are LGHDT and YNNKEL (reference sequence). CDR3 length: 15 residues.

This clonotype was seen more than once but under ten times. This sequence joins TRBV5-5 and TRBJ2-5; 7 nucleotides align to TRBD2. V trimming: 2 bases; J trimming: 2 bases; junction bases outside the gene matches: 3. Germline V gene sequence: CDR1 SGHKS, CDR2 YYEKEE (reference sequence). There are 14 residues in the CDR3. The CDR3 spells CASSFPSGQETQYF. CDR3 coding DNA: TGTGCCAGCAGCTTTCCTAGCGGACAAGAGACCCAGTACTTC.

The genes are TRBV7-9 and TRBJ2-7; D not certain. The CDR3 is made up of 14 amino acids. The germline V gene has CDR1 SEHNR and CDR2 FQNEAQ (reference sequence). The V end lost 3 bases, the J end lost 2 bases, and 11 bases lay between the germline ends. The CDR3 DNA sequence: TGTGCCAGCAGCTTCGCACAGTCCACCTACGAGCAGTACTTC. Protein: CASSFAQSTYEQYF.

There are a few counts of this clonotype. V and J are TRBV7-9 and TRBJ2-7; 8 bases map to TRBD1. The germline gives CDR1 SEHNR, CDR2 FQNEAQ (reference sequence). The CDR3 has 13 residues. With 7 bases clipped from V and 7 bases from J, the junction kept 9 bases outside the gene matches. The chain's CDR3 is CASTRTGQREQYF. Written as DNA, the CDR3 is TGTGCCAGCACCCGGACAGGGCAGCGGGAGCAGTACTTC.

Only a few counts were recorded for this clonotype. The chain is built from TRBV5-1 and TRBJ2-5; a possible D gene is TRBD2 (5 bases). The CDR3 covers 17 residues. The V gene lost 4 bases and the J gene lost 5 bases, with 24 bases spanning the gap. CDR1 SGHRS and CDR2 YFSETQ come from the germline V gene. CDR3 nucleotide sequence: TGCGCCAGCAGCCGAGGTCAATGGGAAAAGCGAGGGGAGACCCAGTACTTC. This codes for CASSRGQWEKRGETQYF.

The chain couples TRBV4-3 to TRBJ2-1; D might be TRBD1 or TRBD2, each matching 5 bases. The V end lost 3 bases, the J end lost 0 bases, and 12 bases lay between the germline ends. CDR1 LGHNA and CDR2 YSLEER come from the germline V gene. CDR3 size: 16 residues. As DNA, the CDR3 is TGCGCCAGCAGCCAGGATTGGGACGCCTCCTACAATGAGCAGTTCTTC. Amino acids: CASSQDWDASYNEQFF.

This clonotype was seen only a few times. This chain uses TRBV6-2 or TRBV6-3 with TRBJ1-2; D not certain. CDR1 and CDR2 (germline): MNHEY, SVGEGT. This CDR3 contains 13 residues. V gave up 2 bases and J gave up 6 bases, with 10 bases separating them. CDR3 region: CASSYPDGNGYTF. The DNA for the CDR3 is TGTGCCAGCAGTTACCCGGACGGGAATGGCTACACCTTC.

V usage is TRBV4-3 and J usage is TRBJ2-4; possibly TRBD2 for D (6 bases). The V gene's germline CDR1 is LGHNA and CDR2 YSLEER. This CDR3 has 19 amino acids. V was cut by 0 bases and J by 1 base, with 19 bases left in between. The chain's CDR3 is CASSQDSHYRGGAKNIQYF. The DNA for the CDR3 is TGCGCCAGCAGCCAAGATAGCCACTACCGAGGAGGGGCCAAAAACATTCAGTACTTC.

This clonotype was seen a few times. J is TRBJ2-1 and V is TRBV11-1; D unclear. The CDR3 consists of 14 residues. Per germline, CDR1 SGHAT and CDR2 FQDESV (reference sequence). V dropped 5 bases and J dropped 4 bases, with 12 bases sitting between them. DNA for the CDR3: TGTGCCAGCAGCCCACGTGGGAATTACAATGAGCAGTTCTTC. This translates into CASSPRGNYNEQFF.

This clonotype has only a few counts. The chain recombines TRBV14 with TRBJ2-4, with D possibly being TRBD2 (5 bases). CDR3 length: 15 amino acids. V was shortened by 0 bases and J by 8 bases, with 14 bases between the two germline ends. The germline V gene has CDR1 SGHDN and CDR2 FVKESK. The DNA of the CDR3 is TGTGCCAGCAGCCAAGAACGAGGGCCGAGTTACATTCAGTACTTC. It encodes CASSQERGPSYIQYF.

V and J are TRBV12-3 or TRBV12-4 and TRBJ2-3; 8 bases agree with TRBD2. V shed 1 base, J shed 5 bases, and the junction held 11 bases outside the gene matches. This CDR3 comprises 17 residues. The DNA for the CDR3 is TGTGCCAGCAGTTTAGGGACTGGCCGGGGGGGCCTAGATACGCAGTATTTT. Its protein is CASSLGTGRGGLDTQYF.

This clonotype occurred a few times. This rearrangement joins TRBV24-1 to TRBJ1-2; D is undetermined. Germline CDR1 reads KGHDR; CDR2 reads SFDVKD. Trimming left V 3 bases short and J 3 bases short, with 7 bases between. The CDR3 consists of 13 residues. The CDR3 coding sequence is TGTGCCACCAGTGATAGCCGATACTATGGCTACACCTTC. Encoded protein: CATSDSRYYGYTF.

The gene calls are TRBV4-3 and TRBJ2-3; 8 positions match TRBD2. CDR1 and CDR2 (germline): LGHNA, YSLEER. The length of the CDR3 is 15 residues. With 4 bases clipped from V and 3 bases from J, the junction kept 6 bases outside the gene matches. The DNA for the CDR3 is TGCGCCAGCAGCCCCACTAGCGGACAGACAGATACGCAGTATTTT. It yields the protein CASSPTSGQTDTQYF.

Only one count was recorded for this clonotype. This chain links TRBV7-8 with TRBJ1-1; D ambiguous. The CDR3 runs to 13 residues. The V and J ends lost 0 bases and 10 bases respectively, with 12 bases between them. Germline CDR1 reads SGHVS; CDR2 reads FQNEAQ. The CDR3, as DNA: TGTGCCAGCAGCTTAGCGGTGGACTCGCCAGCTTTCTTT. Amino acid sequence: CASSLAVDSPAFF. Filled out from reference TRBV7-8 and TRBJ1-1, the complete variable domain reads GAGVSQSPRYKVAKRGQDVALRCDPISGHVSLFWYQQALGQGPEFLTYFQNEAQLDKSGLPSDRFFAERPEGSVSTLKIQRTQQEDSAVYLCASSLAVDSPAFFGQGTRLTVV.

This clonotype came up a few times. The chain couples TRBV7-2 to TRBJ1-2; D ambiguous. The germline gives CDR1 SGHTA, CDR2 FQGNSA. V was pared by 5 bases and J by 3 bases, with 10 bases between. This CDR3 region has 13 residues. The CDR3 DNA reads as TGTGCCAGCAGCCATGGGCAGGACTATGGCTACACCTTC. Amino acids: CASSHGQDYGYTF.

The chain recombines TRBV15 with TRBJ2-3; D might be TRBD2 (5 bases). V was shortened by 0 bases and J by 6 bases, with 10 bases between the two germline ends. Germline loops: CDR1 LNHNV, CDR2 YYDKDF (reference sequence). CDR3 length: 14 residues. The CDR3 loop reads CATSRDRGWDTQYF. The CDR3 DNA reads as TGTGCCACCAGCAGAGATCGCGGGTGGGATACGCAGTATTTT.

This clonotype was seen a few times. This sequence joins TRBV12-5 and TRBJ2-2; tentatively, D is TRBD2 (5 bases). The CDR3 consists of 14 residues. The V gene lost 6 bases and the J gene lost 4 bases, with 12 bases spanning the gap. Germline loops: CDR1 LGHNT, CDR2 FRNRAP. CDR3 loop: CASGRTSPTGELFF. CDR3 sequence (DNA): TGTGCTAGTGGCAGAACTAGTCCCACCGGGGAGCTGTTTTTT.

This clonotype has more than one count but fewer than ten. The chain links TRBV12-3 or TRBV12-4 to TRBJ1-1; TRBD1 matches 9 bases. V lost 8 bases and J lost 5; bases outside the gene matches: 9. The CDR3 is made up of 14 amino acids. CDR3 sequence (DNA): TGTGCCAGCGGAAAACAGGGGGCGCGGACTGAAGCTTTCTTT. Translation gives CASGKQGARTEAFF.

This clonotype was counted only a few times. The V and J genes are TRBV7-8 and TRBJ2-1; D ambiguous. This CDR3 is 16 amino acids long. The germline gives CDR1 SGHVS, CDR2 FQNEAQ. V was cut by 0 bases and J by 0 bases, with 9 bases left in between. The CDR3 is CASSLAVGSSYNEQFF. In DNA, the CDR3 is TGTGCCAGCAGCTTAGCGGTAGGCAGCTCCTACAATGAGCAGTTCTTC.

The CDR3 here is CASSSNRDRGRVGYTF. The CDR3 DNA reads TGTGCCAGCAGCTCCAACCGGGACAGGGGGCGCGTTGGCTACACCTTC. V gene TRBV7-8 combines with J gene TRBJ1-2; 12 bases map to TRBD1. Trimming at V came to 4 bases and at J to 7 bases, leaving 10 bases not matched to a gene. The CDR3 totals 16 residues. Germline lookup yields CDR1 SGHVS and CDR2 FQNEAQ.

This clonotype was picked up a small number of times. This chain connects TRBV7-2 to TRBJ2-5; the D gene is possibly TRBD2 (6 bases). CDR1 and CDR2 from the germline V gene are SGHTA and FQGNSA. Trimming took off 4 bases at V and 2 bases at J, with 11 bases between the two ends. There are 14 residues in the CDR3. As DNA, the CDR3 is TGTGCCAGCAGCTCCCTGGACTATCAAGAGACCCAGTACTTC. Translating gives CASSSLDYQETQYF.

J is TRBJ2-5 and V is TRBV6-2 or TRBV6-3; 7 positions agree with TRBD2. The V and J ends lost 7 bases and 3 bases, in that order; junction bases with no gene match: 8. Germline CDR1 is MNHEY and CDR2 is SVGEGT. The CDR3 totals 14 residues. The CDR3 region has the DNA TGTGCCAGCAAGAAAGGACTAGTTGAAGAGACCCAGTACTTC. Its translation is CASKKGLVEETQYF.

The chain couples TRBV19 to TRBJ2-1; 7 nucleotides line up with TRBD2. The CDR3 runs to 16 residues. Germline CDR1 and CDR2: LNHDA and SQIVND (reference sequence). J lost 2 bases, V lost 1 base, and 5 bases had no gene match. The CDR3 DNA is TGTGCCAGTAGTATAGCAGGACTAGTCCCCTACAATGAGCAGTTCTTC. Translation: CASSIAGLVPYNEQFF.

This clonotype was recorded many times. V usage is TRBV7-2 and J usage is TRBJ2-3; D uncertain. Germline CDR1 is SGHTA and CDR2 is FQGNSA. This CDR3 is built from 14 residues. Trimming stripped 6 bases from V and 0 bases from J, with 10 bases between. The CDR3 loop reads CASRGPLSTDTQYF. The CDR3 nucleotides are TGTGCCAGCAGAGGCCCACTTAGCACAGATACGCAGTATTTT.

The chain combines TRBV20-1 with TRBJ2-7; no definite D call. Germline values: CDR1 DFQATT, CDR2 SNEGSKA (reference sequence). This CDR3 region has 15 residues. Trimming removed 0 bases at V and 0 bases at J, with 12 bases between. CDR3 sequence (DNA): TGCAGTGCTAGAGATCGATTTCGTGGCTCCTACGAGCAGTACTTC. Protein: CSARDRFRGSYEQYF.

The chain recombines TRBV6-2 or TRBV6-3 with TRBJ2-3; 7 positions match TRBD1. V lost 4 bases and J lost 6; bases outside the gene matches: 7. The CDR3 is 14 residues long. Per germline, CDR1 MNHEY and CDR2 SVGEGT. The CDR3 reads CASSSLTGFDTQYF. The CDR3 DNA follows: TGTGCCAGCAGTTCGCTGACAGGGTTTGATACGCAGTATTTT.

The gene calls are TRBV6-2 or TRBV6-3 and TRBJ2-1, with TRBD1 identical over 7 bases. The ends lost 3 bases at V and 9 bases at J; junction bases unmatched: 11. CDR3 length: 15 residues. The germline CDR1 and CDR2 sequences are MNHEY and SVGEGT. Here the CDR3 DNA reads TGTGCCAGCAGTTATCGGGACAGTTCTACAATTGAGCAGTTCTTC. Translated: CASSYRDSSTIEQFF.

This chain links TRBV12-3 or TRBV12-4 with TRBJ2-1, with D possibly matching TRBD1 (5 bases). The CDR3 runs 14 residues. V was cut by 3 bases and J by 4 bases, with 10 bases left in between. The CDR3, as DNA: TGTGCCAGCAGTTTGTCCAGGGTTTACAATGAGCAGTTCTTC. It specifies CASSLSRVYNEQFF.

This clonotype was counted between two and nine times. The J gene is TRBJ2-4, the V gene TRBV20-1; D unclear. The CDR3 totals 16 residues. Trimming stripped 0 bases from V and 1 base from J, with 13 bases between. Germline V gives CDR1 DFQATT, CDR2 SNEGSKA (reference sequence). The CDR3 loop is CSARDAGDVAKNIQYF. The CDR3 nucleotides are TGCAGTGCTAGAGATGCCGGAGACGTTGCCAAAAACATTCAGTACTTC.